This TCR beta chain was identified during a study of shared clonotypes between healthy human individuals. Terminally differentiated effector memory CD45RA+ cells were excluded from the naive CD8 cells, which were CD45RO-negative and positively selected for CCR7. Sequencing was at deep level. Clones were sequenced by immunoSEQ multiplex PCR, and TCRdb holds only the in-frame ones, with some missing. The data contain about 1.9 million clones, 85% to 95% of them singletons. Comment on this clone: Antigen unknown.

Study observations and caveats: Generation of non-shared clonotypes was less probable than generation of clonotypes shared by all four donors. Researchers sampled only blood; tissue repertoires likely differ.

The CDR3 runs to 16 residues. Germline loops: CDR1 MDHEN, CDR2 SYDVKM. Trimming cost V 7 bases and J 5 bases; bases outside gene matches: 12. Sequencing was done on a sample of naive CD8+ T cells from PBMCs. This receptor was obtained from a young man in good health. Some clones in this sample may be carry-over from other donors' samples. The chain links TRBV28 to TRBJ1-5; 9 positions match TRBD1. The CDR3 sequence is CASINPGQGPDQPQHF. CDR3 coding DNA: TGTGCCAGCATTAATCCGGGACAGGGCCCCGATCAGCCCCAGCATTTT.